The present entry profiles one TCR beta chain with its context. Germline CDR1 MDHEN, CDR2 SYDVKM. V lost 11 bases and J 0 bases, leaving 14 bases between the germline ends. CDR3 length equals 13 residues. The data were taken from a study of response to subunit inactivated influenza vaccine. TCRdb analysed the RT-PCR reads with MiXCR anew, one entry per CDR3 protein. The table lists roughly 790,000 distinct CDR3 sequences, approximately 22% of them singletons. The chain has TRBV28 and TRBJ2-7; D is undetermined. Source: PBMCs from blood, taken 5 to 6 days after vaccination. This TCR derives from a man aged 45-60 years who received an inactivated influenza vaccine. The CDR3 reads CAGSPGPSYEQYF. Written as DNA, the CDR3 is TGTGCCGGCTCGCCCGGTCCCTCCTACGAGCAGTACTTC.